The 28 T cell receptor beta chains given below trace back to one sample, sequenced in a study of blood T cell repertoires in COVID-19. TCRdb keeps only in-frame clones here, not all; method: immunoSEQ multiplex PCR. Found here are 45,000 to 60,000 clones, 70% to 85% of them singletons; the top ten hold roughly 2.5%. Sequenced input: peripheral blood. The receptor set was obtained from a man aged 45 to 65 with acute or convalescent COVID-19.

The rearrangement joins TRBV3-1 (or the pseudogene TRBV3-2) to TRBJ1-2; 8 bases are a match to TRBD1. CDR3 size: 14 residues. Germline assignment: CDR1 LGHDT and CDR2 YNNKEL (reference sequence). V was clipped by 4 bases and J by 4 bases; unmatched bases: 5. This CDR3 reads CASSPGQAIYGYTF. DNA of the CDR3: TGTGCCAGCAGCCCGGGACAGGCCATCTATGGCTACACCTTC.

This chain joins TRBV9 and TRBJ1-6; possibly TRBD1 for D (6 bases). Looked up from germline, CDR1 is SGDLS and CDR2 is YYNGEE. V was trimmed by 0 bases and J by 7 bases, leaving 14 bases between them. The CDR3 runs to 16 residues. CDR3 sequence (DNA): TGTGCCAGCAGCGTAGCTACCAGGGGCAGGAATTCACCCCTCCACTTT. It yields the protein CASSVATRGRNSPLHF. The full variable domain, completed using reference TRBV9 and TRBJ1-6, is DSGVTQTPKHLITATGQRVTLRCSPRSGDLSVYWYQQSLDQGLQFLIQYYNGEERAKGNILERFSAQQFPDLHSELNLSSLELGDSALYFCASSVATRGRNSPLHFGNGTRLTVT.

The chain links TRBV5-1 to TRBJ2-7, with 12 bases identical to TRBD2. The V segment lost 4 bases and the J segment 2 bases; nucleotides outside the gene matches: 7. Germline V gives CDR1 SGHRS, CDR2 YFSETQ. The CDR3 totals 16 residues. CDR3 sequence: CASSPRTSGATYEQYF. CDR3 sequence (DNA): TGCGCCAGCAGCCCGCGGACTAGCGGGGCTACCTACGAGCAGTACTTC.

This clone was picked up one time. CDR3 sequence reads: CASAGGGGRITGELFF. DNA of the CDR3: TGTGCCAGCGCGGGGGGGGGAGGGCGTATCACCGGGGAGCTGTTTTTT. The rearrangement links TRBV28 to TRBJ2-2; TRBD2 matches 9 bases. V was clipped by 8 bases and J by 4 bases; unmatched bases: 11. Germline V lookup: CDR1 MDHEN, CDR2 SYDVKM. This CDR3 comprises 16 residues.

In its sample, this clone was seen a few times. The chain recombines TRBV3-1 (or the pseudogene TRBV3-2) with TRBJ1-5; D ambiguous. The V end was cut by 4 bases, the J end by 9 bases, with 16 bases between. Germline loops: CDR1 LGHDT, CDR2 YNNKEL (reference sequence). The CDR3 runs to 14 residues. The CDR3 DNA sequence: TGTGCCAGCAGCCGGCGGACTGCCACCGGGCCCCAGCATTTT. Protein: CASSRRTATGPQHF.

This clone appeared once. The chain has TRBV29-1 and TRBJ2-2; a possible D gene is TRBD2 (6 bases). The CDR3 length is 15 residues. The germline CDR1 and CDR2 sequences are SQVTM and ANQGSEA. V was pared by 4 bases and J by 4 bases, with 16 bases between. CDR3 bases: TGCAGCGTTGGGACTAAAGGAGGTCTCACCGGGGAGCTGTTTTTT. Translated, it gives CSVGTKGGLTGELFF.

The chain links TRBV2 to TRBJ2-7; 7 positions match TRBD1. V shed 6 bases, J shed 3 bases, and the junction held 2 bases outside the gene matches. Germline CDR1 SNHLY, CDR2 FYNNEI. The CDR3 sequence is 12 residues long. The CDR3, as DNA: TGTGCCAGCAGCAGGGGGATCTACGAGCAGTACTTC. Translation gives CASSRGIYEQYF.

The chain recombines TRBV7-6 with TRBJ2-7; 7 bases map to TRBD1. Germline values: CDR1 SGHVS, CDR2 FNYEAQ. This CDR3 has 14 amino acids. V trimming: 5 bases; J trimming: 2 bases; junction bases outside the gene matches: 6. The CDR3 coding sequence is TGTGCCAGCAGCGGCCGGGACAGTACCTACGAGCAGTACTTC. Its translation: CASSGRDSTYEQYF.

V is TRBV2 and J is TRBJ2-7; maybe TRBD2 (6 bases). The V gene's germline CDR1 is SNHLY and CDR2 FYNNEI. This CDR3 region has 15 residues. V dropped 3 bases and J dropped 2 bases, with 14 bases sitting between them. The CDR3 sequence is CASSDSGTVAYEQYF. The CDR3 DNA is TGTGCCAGCAGTGATTCCGGGACTGTGGCCTACGAGCAGTACTTC. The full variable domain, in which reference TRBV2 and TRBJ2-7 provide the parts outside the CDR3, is EPEVTQTPSHQVTQMGQEVILRCVPISNHLYFYWYRQILGQKVEFLVSFYNNEISEKSEIFDDQFSVERPDGSNFTLKIRSTKLEDSAMYFCASSDSGTVAYEQYFGPGTRLTVT.

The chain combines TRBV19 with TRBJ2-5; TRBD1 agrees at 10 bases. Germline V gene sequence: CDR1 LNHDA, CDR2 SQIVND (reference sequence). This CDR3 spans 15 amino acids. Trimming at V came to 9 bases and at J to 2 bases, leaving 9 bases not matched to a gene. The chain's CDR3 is CASSDRGQWQETQYF. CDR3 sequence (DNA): TGTGCCAGCAGTGACAGGGGGCAATGGCAAGAGACCCAGTACTTC.

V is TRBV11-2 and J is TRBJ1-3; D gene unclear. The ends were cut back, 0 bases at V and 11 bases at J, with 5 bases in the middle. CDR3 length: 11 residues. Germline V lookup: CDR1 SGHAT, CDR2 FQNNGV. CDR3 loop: CASSLDSAIYF. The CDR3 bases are TGTGCCAGCAGCTTAGATTCAGCCATATATTTT.

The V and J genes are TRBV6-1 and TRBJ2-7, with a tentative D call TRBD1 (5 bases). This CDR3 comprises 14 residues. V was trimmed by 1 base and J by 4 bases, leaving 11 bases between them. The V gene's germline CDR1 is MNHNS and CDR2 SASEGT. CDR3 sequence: CASSEEGRGYEQYF. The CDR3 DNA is TGTGCCAGCAGTGAAGAGGGGCGCGGTTACGAGCAGTACTTC.

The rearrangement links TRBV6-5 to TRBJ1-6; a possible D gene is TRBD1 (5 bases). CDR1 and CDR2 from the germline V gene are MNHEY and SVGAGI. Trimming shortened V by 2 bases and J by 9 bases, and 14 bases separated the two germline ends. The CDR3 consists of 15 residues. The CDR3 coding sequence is TGTGCCAGCAGTTACGCGTCAGGGTTAGGTTCACCCCTCCACTTT. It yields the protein CASSYASGLGSPLHF.

CDR3 in DNA: TGTGCCAGCAGTCGCACAGGGGAATATAGCAATCAGCCCCAGCATTTT. Translation: CASSRTGEYSNQPQHF. The chain has TRBV27 and TRBJ1-5; TRBD1 matches at 7 bases. This CDR3 spans 16 amino acids. The V and J ends lost 5 bases and 0 bases, in that order; junction bases with no gene match: 7. The germline V gene encodes CDR1 MNHEY and CDR2 SMNVEV (reference sequence).

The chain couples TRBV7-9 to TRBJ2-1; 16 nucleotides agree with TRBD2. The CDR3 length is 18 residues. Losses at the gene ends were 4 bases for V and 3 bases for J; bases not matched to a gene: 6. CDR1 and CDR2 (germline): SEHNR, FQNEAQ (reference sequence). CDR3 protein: CASSSGLAGGLLYNEQFF. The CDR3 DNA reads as TGTGCCAGCAGCTCGGGACTAGCGGGGGGGCTTCTCTACAATGAGCAGTTCTTC.

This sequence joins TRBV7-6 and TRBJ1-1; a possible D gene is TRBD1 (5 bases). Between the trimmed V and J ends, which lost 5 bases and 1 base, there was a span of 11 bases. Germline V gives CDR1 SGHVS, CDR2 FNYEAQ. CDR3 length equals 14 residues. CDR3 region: CASSPKGSNTEAFF. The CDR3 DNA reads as TGTGCCAGCAGCCCCAAGGGGTCGAACACTGAAGCTTTCTTT.

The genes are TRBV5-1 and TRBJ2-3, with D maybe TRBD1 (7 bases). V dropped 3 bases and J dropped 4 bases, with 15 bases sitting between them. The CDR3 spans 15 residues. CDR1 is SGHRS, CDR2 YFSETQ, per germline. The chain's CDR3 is CASSSAGQSADTQYF. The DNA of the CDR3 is TGCGCCAGCAGCTCCGCGGGACAGTCGGCAGATACGCAGTATTTT.

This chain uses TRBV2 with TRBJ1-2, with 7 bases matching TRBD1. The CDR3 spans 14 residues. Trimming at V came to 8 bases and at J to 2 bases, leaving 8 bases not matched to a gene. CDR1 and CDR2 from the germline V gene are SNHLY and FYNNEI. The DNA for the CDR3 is TGTGCCAGCCGATCCGGGACAGCAAACTATGGCTACACCTTC. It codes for CASRSGTANYGYTF.

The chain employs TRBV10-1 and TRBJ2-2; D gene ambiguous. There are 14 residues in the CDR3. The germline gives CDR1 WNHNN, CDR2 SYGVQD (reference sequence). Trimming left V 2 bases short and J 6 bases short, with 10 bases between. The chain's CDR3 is CASSEADSAGELFF. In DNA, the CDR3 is TGCGCCAGCAGTGAGGCCGACTCCGCCGGGGAGCTGTTTTTT.

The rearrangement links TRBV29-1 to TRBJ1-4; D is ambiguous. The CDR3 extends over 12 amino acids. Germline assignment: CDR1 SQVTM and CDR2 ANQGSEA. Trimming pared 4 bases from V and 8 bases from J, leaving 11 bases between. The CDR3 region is CSVGQNGEKLFF. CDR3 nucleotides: TGCAGCGTTGGGCAAAACGGGGAAAAACTGTTTTTT.

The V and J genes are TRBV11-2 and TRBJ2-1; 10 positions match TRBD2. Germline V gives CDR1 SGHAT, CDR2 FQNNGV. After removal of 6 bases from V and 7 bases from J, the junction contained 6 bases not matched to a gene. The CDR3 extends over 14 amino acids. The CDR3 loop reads CASRRLAGFNEQFF. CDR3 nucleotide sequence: TGTGCCAGCAGGCGACTAGCGGGTTTTAATGAGCAGTTCTTC. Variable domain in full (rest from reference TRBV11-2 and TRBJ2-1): EAGVAQSPRYKIIEKRQSVAFWCNPISGHATLYWYQQILGQGPKLLIQFQNNGVVDDSQLPKDRFSAERLKGVDSTLKIQPAKLEDSAVYLCASRRLAGFNEQFFGPGTRLTVL.

The CDR3 DNA sequence: TGTGCCAGCAACCTTGGGACTAGCATGTACGAGCAGTACTTC. Translating gives CASNLGTSMYEQYF. V gene TRBV11-2 combines with J gene TRBJ2-7; TRBD2 matches at 9 bases. The CDR3 totals 14 residues. V shed 7 bases and J 4 bases; nucleotides not matched to a gene: 8. Per the germline V gene, CDR1 is SGHAT and CDR2 is FQNNGV.

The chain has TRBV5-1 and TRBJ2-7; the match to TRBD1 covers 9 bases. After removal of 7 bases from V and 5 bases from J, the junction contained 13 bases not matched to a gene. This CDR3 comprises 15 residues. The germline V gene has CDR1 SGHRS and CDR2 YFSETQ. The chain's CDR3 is CASGKGDRELDEQYF. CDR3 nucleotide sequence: TGCGCCAGCGGTAAGGGGGACAGGGAGTTAGACGAGCAGTACTTC. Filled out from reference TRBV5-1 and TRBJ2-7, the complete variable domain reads KAGVTQTPRYLIKTRGQQVTLSCSPISGHRSVSWYQQTPGQGLQFLFEYFSETQRNKGNFPGRFSGRQFSNSRSEMNVSTLELGDSALYLCASGKGDRELDEQYFGPGTRLTVT.

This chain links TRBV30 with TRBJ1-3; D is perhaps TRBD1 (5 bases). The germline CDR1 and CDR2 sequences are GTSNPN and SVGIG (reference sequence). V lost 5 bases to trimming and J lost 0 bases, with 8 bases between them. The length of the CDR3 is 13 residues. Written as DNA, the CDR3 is TGTGCCTGGGGGGGGAACTCTGGAAACACCATATATTTT. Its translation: CAWGGNSGNTIYF.

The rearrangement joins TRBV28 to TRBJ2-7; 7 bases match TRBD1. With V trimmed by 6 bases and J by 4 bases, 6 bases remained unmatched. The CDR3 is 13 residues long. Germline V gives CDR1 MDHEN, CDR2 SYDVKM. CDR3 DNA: TGTGCCAGCAGCCTGGGACAGCGATACGAGCAGTACTTC. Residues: CASSLGQRYEQYF.

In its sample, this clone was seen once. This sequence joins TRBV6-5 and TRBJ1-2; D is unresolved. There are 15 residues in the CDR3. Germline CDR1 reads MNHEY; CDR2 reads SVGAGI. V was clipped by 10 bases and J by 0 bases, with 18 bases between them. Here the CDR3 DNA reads TGTGCCACAACACTATTGGAGTTTGCTAACTATGGCTACACCTTC. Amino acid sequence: CATTLLEFANYGYTF.

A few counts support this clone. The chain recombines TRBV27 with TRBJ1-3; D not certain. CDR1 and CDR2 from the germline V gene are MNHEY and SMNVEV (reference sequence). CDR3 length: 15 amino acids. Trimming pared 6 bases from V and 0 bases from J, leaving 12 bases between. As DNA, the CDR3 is TGTGCCAGCAGAGCCACAGTGTTCTCTGGAAACACCATATATTTT. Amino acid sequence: CASRATVFSGNTIYF.

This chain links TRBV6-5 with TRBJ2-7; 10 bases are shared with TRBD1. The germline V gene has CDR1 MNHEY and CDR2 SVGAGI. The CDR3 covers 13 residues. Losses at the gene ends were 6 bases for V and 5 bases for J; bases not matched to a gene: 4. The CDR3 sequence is CASSRDRGHEQYF. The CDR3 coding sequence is TGTGCCAGCAGCCGGGACAGGGGTCACGAGCAGTACTTC.